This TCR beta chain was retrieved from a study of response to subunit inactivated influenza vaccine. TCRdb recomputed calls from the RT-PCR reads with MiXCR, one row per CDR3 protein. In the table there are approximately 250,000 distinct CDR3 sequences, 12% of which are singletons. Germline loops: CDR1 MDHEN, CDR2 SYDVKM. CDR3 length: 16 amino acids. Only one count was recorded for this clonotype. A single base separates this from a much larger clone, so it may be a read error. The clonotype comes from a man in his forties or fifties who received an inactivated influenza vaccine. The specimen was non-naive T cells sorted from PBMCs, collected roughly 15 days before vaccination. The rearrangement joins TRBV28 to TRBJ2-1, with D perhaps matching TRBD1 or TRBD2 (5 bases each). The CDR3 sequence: CASSSGAYEVYTEQFF. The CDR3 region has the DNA TGTGCCAGCAGTTCCGGGGCATACGAAGTGTACACTGAGCAGTTCTTC.